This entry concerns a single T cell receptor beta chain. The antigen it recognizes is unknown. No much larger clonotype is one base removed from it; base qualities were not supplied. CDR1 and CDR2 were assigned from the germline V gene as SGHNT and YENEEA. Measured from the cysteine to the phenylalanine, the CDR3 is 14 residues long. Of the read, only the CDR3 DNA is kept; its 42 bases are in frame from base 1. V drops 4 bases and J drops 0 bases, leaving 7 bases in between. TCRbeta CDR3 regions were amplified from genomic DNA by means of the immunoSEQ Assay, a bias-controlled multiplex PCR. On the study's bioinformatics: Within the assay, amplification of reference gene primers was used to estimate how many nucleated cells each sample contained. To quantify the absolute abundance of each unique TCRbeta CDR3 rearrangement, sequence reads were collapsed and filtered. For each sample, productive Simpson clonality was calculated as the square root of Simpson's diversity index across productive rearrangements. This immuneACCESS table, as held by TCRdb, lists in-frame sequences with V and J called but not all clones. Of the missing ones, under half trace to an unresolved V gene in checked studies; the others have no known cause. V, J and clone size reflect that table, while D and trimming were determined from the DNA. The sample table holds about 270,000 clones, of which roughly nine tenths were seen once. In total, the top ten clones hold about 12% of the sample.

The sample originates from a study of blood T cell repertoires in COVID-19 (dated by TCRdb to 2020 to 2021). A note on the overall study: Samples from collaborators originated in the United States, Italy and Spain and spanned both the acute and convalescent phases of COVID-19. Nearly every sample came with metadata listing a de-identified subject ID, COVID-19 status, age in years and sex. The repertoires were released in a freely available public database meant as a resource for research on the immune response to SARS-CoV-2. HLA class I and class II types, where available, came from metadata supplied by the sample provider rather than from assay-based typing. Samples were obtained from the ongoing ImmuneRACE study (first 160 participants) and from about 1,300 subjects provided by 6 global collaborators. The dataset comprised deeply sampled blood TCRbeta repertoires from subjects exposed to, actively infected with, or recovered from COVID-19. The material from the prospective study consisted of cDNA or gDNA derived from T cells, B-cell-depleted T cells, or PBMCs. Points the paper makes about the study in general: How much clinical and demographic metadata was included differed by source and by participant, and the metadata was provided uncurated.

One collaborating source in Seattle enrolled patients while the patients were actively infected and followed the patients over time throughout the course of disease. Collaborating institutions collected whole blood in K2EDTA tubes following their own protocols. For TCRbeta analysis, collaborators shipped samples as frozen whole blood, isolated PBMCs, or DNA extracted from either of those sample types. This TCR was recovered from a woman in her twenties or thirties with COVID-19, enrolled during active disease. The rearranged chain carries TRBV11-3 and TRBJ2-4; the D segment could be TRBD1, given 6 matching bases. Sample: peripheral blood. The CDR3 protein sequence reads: CASSSDRAKNIQYF. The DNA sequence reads TGTGCCAGCAGCTCGGACAGAGCCAAAAACATTCAGTACTTC.